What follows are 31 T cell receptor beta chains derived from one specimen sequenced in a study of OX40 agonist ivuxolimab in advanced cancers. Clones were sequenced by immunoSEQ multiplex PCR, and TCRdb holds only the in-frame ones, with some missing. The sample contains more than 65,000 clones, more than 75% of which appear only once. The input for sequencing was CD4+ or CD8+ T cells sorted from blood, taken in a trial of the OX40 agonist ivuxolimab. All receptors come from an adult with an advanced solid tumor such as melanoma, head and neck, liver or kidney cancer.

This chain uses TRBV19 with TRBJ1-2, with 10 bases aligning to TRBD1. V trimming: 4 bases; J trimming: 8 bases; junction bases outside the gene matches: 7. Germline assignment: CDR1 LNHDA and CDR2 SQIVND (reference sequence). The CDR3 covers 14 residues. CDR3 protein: CASSTGQGRVGYTF. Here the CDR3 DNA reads TGTGCCAGTAGTACGGGACAGGGGAGGGTCGGCTACACCTTC.

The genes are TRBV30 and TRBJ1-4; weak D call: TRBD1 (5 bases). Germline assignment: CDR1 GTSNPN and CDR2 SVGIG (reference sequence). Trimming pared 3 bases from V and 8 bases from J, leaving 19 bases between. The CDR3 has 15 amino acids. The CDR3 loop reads CAWSYGAGRSEKLFF. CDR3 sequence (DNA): TGTGCCTGGAGCTACGGGGCGGGGAGGAGCGAAAAACTGTTTTTT.

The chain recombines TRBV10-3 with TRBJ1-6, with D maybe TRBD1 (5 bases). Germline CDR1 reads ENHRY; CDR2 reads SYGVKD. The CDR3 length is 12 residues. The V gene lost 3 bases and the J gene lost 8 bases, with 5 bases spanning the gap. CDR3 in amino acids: CAISEGDSPLHF. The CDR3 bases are TGTGCCATCAGTGAAGGGGATTCACCCCTCCACTTT.

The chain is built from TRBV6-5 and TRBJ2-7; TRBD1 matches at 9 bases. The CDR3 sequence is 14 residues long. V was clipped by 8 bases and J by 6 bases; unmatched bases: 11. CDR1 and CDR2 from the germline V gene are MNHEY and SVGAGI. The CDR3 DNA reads TGTGCCAGCGCCTACAGGGGGCCGTCTGCCGAGCAGTACTTC. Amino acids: CASAYRGPSAEQYF.

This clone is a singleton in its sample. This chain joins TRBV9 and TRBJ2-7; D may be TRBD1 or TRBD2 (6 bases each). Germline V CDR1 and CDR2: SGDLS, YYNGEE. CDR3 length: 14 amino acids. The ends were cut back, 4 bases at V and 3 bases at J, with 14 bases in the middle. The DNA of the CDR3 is TGTGCCAGCAGCCCCCGTGGGGGGCTCTACGAGCAGTACTTC. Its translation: CASSPRGGLYEQYF. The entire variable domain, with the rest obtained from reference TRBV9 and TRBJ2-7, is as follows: DSGVTQTPKHLITATGQRVTLRCSPRSGDLSVYWYQQSLDQGLQFLIQYYNGEERAKGNILERFSAQQFPDLHSELNLSSLELGDSALYFCASSPRGGLYEQYFGPGTRLTVT.

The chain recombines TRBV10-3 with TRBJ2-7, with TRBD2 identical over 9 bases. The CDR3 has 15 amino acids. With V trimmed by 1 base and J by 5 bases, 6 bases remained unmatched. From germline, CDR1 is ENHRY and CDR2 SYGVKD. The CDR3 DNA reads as TGTGCCATCAGTGAGTGGCGGGAGGGCCCAGACGAGCAGTACTTC. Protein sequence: CAISEWREGPDEQYF.

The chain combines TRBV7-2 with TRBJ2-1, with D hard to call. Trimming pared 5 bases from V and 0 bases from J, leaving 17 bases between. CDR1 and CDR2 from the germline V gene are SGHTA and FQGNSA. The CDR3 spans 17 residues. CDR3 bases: TGTGCCAGCAGCCCAGCCGGTCGGTTTAGCTCCTACAATGAGCAGTTCTTC. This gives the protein CASSPAGRFSSYNEQFF.

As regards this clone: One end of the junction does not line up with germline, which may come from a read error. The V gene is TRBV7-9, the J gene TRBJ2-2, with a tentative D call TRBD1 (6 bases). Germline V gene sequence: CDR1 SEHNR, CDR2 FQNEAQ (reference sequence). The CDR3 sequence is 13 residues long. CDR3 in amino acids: CASSLGSGQSSRF. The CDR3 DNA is TGTGCCAGCAGCTTAGGTTCCGGACAGTCCTCTCGTTTT.

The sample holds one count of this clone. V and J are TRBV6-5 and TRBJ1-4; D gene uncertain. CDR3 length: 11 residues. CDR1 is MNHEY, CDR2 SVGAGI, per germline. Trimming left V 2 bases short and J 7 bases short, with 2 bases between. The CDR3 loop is CASSYAEKLFF. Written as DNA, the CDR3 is TGTGCCAGCAGTTACGCTGAAAAACTGTTTTTT.

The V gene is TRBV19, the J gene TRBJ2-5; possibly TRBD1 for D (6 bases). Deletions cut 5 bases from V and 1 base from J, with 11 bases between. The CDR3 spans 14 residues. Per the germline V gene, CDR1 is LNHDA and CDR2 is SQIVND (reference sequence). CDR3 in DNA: TGTGCCAGTAGTGCCGGGACAATCCAAGAGACCCAGTACTTC. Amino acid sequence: CASSAGTIQETQYF.

CDR3 in DNA: TGTGCCAGCAGCTTAGTAACGGGAAGCTCCTACGAGCAGTACTTC. It translates to CASSLVTGSSYEQYF. The genes are TRBV7-2 and TRBJ2-7; D may be TRBD2 (5 bases). The CDR3 loop spans 15 amino acids. Deletions cut 1 base from V and 0 bases from J, with 10 bases between. In germline, CDR1 is SGHTA, CDR2 FQGNSA.

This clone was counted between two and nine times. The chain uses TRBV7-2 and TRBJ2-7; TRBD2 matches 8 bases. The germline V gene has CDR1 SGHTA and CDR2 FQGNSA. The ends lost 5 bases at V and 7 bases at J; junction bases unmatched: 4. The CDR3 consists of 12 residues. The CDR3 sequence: CASSGGLGEQYF. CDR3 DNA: TGTGCCAGCAGCGGGGGACTAGGGGAGCAGTACTTC.

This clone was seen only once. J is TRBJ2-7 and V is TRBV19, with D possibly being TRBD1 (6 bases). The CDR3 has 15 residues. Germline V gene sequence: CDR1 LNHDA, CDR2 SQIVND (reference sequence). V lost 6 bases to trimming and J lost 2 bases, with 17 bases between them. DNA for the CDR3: TGTGCCAGTAGCCTAAGACAGGCGCTTGCCTACGAGCAGTACTTC. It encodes CASSLRQALAYEQYF.

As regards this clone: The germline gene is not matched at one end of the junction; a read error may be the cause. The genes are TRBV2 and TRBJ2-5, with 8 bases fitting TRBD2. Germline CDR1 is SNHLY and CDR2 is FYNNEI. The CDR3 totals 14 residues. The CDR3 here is CASREETGRVTQYF. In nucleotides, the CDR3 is TGTGCCAGCAGGGAAGAAACCGGGAGGGTGACCCAGTACTTC.

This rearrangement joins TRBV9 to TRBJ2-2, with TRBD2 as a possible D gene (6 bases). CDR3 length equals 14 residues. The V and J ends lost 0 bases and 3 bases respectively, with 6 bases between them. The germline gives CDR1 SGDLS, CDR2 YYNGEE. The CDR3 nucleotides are TGTGCCAGCAGCGTAGGGAGGGACACCGGGGAGCTGTTTTTT. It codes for CASSVGRDTGELFF.

CDR3 loop: CASRPSGGTNTGELFF. In nucleotides, the CDR3 is TGCGCCAGCAGACCTAGCGGGGGAACGAACACCGGGGAGCTGTTTTTT. The chain carries TRBV5-1 and TRBJ2-2; TRBD2 aligns across 10 bases. The CDR3 length is 16 residues. Germline V gene lookup returns CDR1 SGHRS and CDR2 YFSETQ. V was pared by 5 bases and J by 0 bases, with 4 bases of the junction left unmatched.

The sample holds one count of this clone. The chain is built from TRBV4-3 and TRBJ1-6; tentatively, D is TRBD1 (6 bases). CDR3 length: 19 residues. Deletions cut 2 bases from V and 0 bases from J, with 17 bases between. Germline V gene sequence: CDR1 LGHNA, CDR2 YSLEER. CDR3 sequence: CASSQKSGHQSSYNSPLHF. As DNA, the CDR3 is TGCGCCAGCAGCCAAAAGTCGGGACACCAGAGCTCCTATAATTCACCCCTCCACTTT.

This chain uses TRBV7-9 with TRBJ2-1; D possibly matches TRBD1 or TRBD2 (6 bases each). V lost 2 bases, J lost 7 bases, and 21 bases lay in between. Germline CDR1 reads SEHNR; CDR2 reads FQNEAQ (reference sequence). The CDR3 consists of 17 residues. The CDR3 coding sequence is TGTGCCAGCAGCTTAAATCACCGGAGGGGGGTTGAGAATGAGCAGTTCTTC. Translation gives CASSLNHRRGVENEQFF.

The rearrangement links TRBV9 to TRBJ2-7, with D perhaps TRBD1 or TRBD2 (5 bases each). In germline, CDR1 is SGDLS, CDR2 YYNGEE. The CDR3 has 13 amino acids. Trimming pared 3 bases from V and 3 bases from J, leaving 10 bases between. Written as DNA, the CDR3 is TGTGCCAGCAGCGGGGACGCCAACTACGAGCAGTACTTC. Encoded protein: CASSGDANYEQYF.

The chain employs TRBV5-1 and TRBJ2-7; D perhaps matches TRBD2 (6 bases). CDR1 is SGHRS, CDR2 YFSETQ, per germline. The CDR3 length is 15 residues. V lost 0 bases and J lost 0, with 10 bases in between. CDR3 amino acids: CASSLVGGASYEQYF. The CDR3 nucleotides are TGCGCCAGCAGCTTGGTCGGCGGGGCCTCCTACGAGCAGTACTTC.

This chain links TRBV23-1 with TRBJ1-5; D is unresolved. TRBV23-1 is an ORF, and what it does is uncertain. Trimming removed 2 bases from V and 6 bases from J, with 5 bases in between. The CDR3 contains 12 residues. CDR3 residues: CASSQQIQPQHF. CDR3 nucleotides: TGCGCCAGCAGTCAACAAATTCAGCCCCAGCATTTT.

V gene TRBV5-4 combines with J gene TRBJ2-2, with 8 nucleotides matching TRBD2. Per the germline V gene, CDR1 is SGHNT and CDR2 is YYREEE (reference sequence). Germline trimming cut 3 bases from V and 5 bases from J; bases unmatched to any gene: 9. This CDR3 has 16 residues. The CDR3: CASSWAGGAWTGELFF. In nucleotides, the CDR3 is TGTGCCAGCAGCTGGGCCGGGGGGGCTTGGACCGGGGAGCTGTTTTTT.

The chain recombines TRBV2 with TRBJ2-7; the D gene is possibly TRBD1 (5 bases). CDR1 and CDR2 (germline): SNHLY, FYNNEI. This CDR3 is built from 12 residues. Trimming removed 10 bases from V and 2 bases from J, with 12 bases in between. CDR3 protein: CATMTATYEQYF. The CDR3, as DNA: TGTGCCACCATGACAGCAACCTACGAGCAGTACTTC.

Written as DNA, the CDR3 is TGTGCCAGCAGCTTAGGACAGGGGGTCTCCTACGAGCAGTACTTC. Translated, it gives CASSLGQGVSYEQYF. This sequence joins TRBV7-6 and TRBJ2-7, with 9 nucleotides matching TRBD1. CDR3 size: 15 residues. Germline loops: CDR1 SGHVS, CDR2 FNYEAQ. J lost 0 bases, V lost 1 base, and 1 base had no gene match. Supplemented by reference TRBV7-6 and TRBJ2-7, the full variable domain reads GAGVSQSPRYKVTKRGQDVALRCDPISGHVSLYWYRQALGQGPEFLTYFNYEAQQDKSGLPNDRFSAERPEGSISTLTIQRTEQRDSAMYRCASSLGQGVSYEQYFGPGTRLTVT.

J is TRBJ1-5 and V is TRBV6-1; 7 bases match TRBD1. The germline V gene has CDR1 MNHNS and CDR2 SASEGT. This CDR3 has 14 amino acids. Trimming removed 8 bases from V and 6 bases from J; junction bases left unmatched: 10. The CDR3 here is CASGAGTVFQPQHF. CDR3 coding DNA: TGTGCCAGCGGCGCCGGGACAGTCTTTCAGCCCCAGCATTTT.

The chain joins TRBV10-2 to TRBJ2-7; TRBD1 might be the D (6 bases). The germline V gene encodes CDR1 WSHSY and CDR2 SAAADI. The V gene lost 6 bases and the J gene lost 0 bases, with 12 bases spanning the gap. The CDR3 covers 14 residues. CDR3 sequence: CASRVTGPSYEQYF. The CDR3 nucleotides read TGCGCCAGCAGGGTGACAGGCCCCTCCTACGAGCAGTACTTC.

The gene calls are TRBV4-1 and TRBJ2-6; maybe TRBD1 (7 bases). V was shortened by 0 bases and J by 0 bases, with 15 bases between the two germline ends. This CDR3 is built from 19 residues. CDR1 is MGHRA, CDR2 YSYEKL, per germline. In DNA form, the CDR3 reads TGCGCCAGCAGCCAAGAGCGGCAGGGGGGCTACTCTGGGGCCAACGTCCTGACTTTC. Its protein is CASSQERQGGYSGANVLTF.

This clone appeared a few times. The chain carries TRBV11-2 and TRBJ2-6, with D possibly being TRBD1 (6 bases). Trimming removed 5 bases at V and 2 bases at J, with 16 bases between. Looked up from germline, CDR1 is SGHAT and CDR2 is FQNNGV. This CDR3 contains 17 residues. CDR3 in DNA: TGTGCCAGCAGCAGCTTAGGGGGAACGACTGGGGCCAACGTCCTGACTTTC. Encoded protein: CASSSLGGTTGANVLTF.

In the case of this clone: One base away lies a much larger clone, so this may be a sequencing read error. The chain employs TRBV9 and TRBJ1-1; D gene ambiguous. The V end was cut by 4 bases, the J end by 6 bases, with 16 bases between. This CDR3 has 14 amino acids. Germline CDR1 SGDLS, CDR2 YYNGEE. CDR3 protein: CASSLHRGQAEAFF. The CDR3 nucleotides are TGTGCCAGCAGCCTCCATCGAGGGCAGGCTGAAGCTTTCTTT.

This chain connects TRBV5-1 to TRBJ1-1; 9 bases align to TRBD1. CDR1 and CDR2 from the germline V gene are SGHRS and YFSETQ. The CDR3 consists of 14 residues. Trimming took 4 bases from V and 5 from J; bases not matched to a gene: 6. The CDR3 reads CASSRGTGKTEAFF. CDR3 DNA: TGCGCCAGCAGCCGGGGGACAGGGAAGACTGAAGCTTTCTTT.

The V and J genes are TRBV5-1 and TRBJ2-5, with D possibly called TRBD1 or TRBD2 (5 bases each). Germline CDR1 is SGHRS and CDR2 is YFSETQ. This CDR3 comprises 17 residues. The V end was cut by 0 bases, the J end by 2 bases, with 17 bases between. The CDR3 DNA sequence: TGCGCCAGCAGCTTGGGGGGGACCCGACAGATACAAGAGACCCAGTACTTC. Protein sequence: CASSLGGTRQIQETQYF.